Sequencing of this T cell receptor (beta chain) was carried out in a study of regulatory T cells in long-lasting Graves disease. Libraries of TCR beta came from iRepertoire HTBI primers plus Arm-PCR of CDR3 regions. TCRdb re-called the multiplex PCR reads through MiXCR, storing one row per CDR3 protein. The table shows about 500,000 distinct CDR3 sequences, with more than 10% occurring only once. Time point described: newly diagnosed GD, antithyroid drugs for less than 3 months. Extracted RNA from PBMCs served as the source of the TCR library. V was clipped by 2 bases and J by 4 bases, with 17 bases between them. The CDR3 is 16 amino acids. The germline CDR1 and CDR2 sequences are MNHEY and SVGEGT. In addition, the sample was reused for a study of T cells in Graves' hyperthyroidism and ophthalmopathy. As that study records: Among thyroid clonotypes expanded above 0.001, most also appeared in blood.

The rearrangement joins TRBV6-2 or TRBV6-3 to TRBJ1-1; possible D gene TRBD1, 5 bases. Sequencing was performed on peripheral blood mononuclear cells (PBMCs), taken at new diagnosis, from a patient treated with antithyroid drugs. The source of this sequence is a woman aged 30 to 39 with Graves disease. The CDR3 loop reads CASSYPPTVGATEAFF. DNA for the CDR3: TGTGCCAGCAGTTACCCCCCGACAGTAGGTGCCACTGAAGCTTTCTTT.